This T cell receptor (beta chain) was recovered during a study of CD8 T cells in ankylosing spondylitis. CDR1 SQVTM and CDR2 ANQGSEA come from the germline V gene. Trimming removed 3 bases from V and 1 base from J, with 22 bases in between. The CDR3 has 18 amino acids. This clonotype appeared many times. TCRdb reprocessed the 5' RACE reads with MiXCR, giving one entry per CDR3 protein. The repertoire holds about 92,000 distinct CDR3 sequences, 7.5% to 9% seen once, with under 6% in the top ten. V and J are TRBV29-1 and TRBJ2-1, with TRBD2 as a possible D gene (5 bases). The TCR originated in a male donor with ankylosing spondylitis or in good health (not recorded which). Input material: blood, either unsorted or a sorted T cell fraction (not recorded which). As DNA, the CDR3 is TGCAGCGTTGAGGGTCTGGTGGGAGCCGTTTTGTCCTACAATGAGCAGTTCTTC. This sequence encodes CSVEGLVGAVLSYNEQFF.